This passage covers 27 T cell receptor beta chains from one sample sequenced in a study of identical twins. Each CDR3 protein gets one entry after TCRdb re-called the 5' RACE reads with MiXCR. The sample lists roughly 1.6 million distinct CDR3 sequences, roughly a third occurring once. Sequences were obtained from cord blood. These receptors all stem from a newborn girl in good health.

This clonotype was seen repeatedly, ten times or more. CDR3 sequence: CASRGQSSYEQYF. The CDR3 DNA follows: TGTGCCAGCAGAGGACAGAGCTCCTACGAGCAGTACTTC. This chain connects TRBV12-3 or TRBV12-4 to TRBJ2-7, with D possibly TRBD1 on 6 matching bases. Trimming shortened V by 6 bases and J by 0 bases, and 9 bases separated the two germline ends. This CDR3 is 13 amino acids long.

This clonotype was found a few times. J is TRBJ2-2 and V is TRBV6-1; D is undetermined. Trimming took off 5 bases at V and 8 bases at J, with 33 bases between the two ends. The CDR3 sequence is 20 residues long. Germline CDR1 MNHNS, CDR2 SASEGT. The CDR3 spells CASSKRSALRSTITFGELFF. CDR3 DNA sequence: TGTGCCAGCAGTAAGAGGTCGGCGTTGAGAAGCACCATCACGTTTGGGGAGCTGTTTTTT.

This clonotype was observed once. A much larger clone sits a single nucleotide away, making a read error possible. The gene calls are TRBV7-2 and TRBJ1-6, with TRBD1 matching 8 bases. Germline-derived CDR1 and CDR2 are SGHTA and FQGNSA. The CDR3 is 14 residues long. CDR3 residues: CASSWTGNNPPLHF. In nucleotides, the CDR3 is TGTGCCAGCAGCTGGACAGGGAATAATCCACCCCTCCACTTT.

V gene TRBV5-1 combines with J gene TRBJ2-1; D may be TRBD1 or TRBD2 (5 bases each). The CDR3 covers 15 residues. Trimming removed 4 bases at V and 1 base at J, with 12 bases between. CDR1 is SGHRS and CDR2 is YFSETQ in the germline V gene. CDR3 protein: CASSPGRKSYNEQFF. CDR3 nucleotide sequence: TGCGCCAGCAGCCCGGGACGGAAATCCTACAATGAGCAGTTCTTC. Combining the CDR3 with reference TRBV5-1 and TRBJ2-1 gives the whole variable domain KAGVTQTPRYLIKTRGQQVTLSCSPISGHRSVSWYQQTPGQGLQFLFEYFSETQRNKGNFPGRFSGRQFSNSRSEMNVSTLELGDSALYLCASSPGRKSYNEQFFGPGTRLTVL.

This clonotype was seen only a few times. The chain carries TRBV20-1 and TRBJ1-2, with D possibly TRBD1 on 6 matching bases. Trimming removed 0 bases at V and 0 bases at J, with 20 bases between. This CDR3 has 18 residues. The germline gives CDR1 DFQATT, CDR2 SNEGSKA (reference sequence). The chain's CDR3 is CSARDLFQGPSPNYGYTF. As DNA, the CDR3 is TGCAGTGCTAGAGATCTGTTTCAGGGGCCGTCCCCTAACTATGGCTACACCTTC.

This rearrangement joins TRBV11-2 to TRBJ2-3; D unclear. From germline, CDR1 is SGHAT and CDR2 FQNNGV. The V end was cut by 2 bases, the J end by 4 bases, with 10 bases between. The CDR3 has 14 residues. CDR3 amino acids: CASSLREVSDTQYF. CDR3 bases: TGTGCCAGCAGCTTAAGGGAAGTCTCAGATACGCAGTATTTT.

V and J are TRBV6-1 and TRBJ2-3, with D hard to call. CDR1 and CDR2 from the germline V gene are MNHNS and SASEGT. Trimming cost V 2 bases and J 6 bases, with 9 bases left between them. There are 13 residues in the CDR3. CDR3 in amino acids: CASSEWVRDTQYF. CDR3 bases: TGTGCCAGCAGTGAATGGGTCCGGGATACGCAGTATTTT.

The chain combines TRBV28 with TRBJ2-3; 11 nucleotides agree with TRBD2. The trim removed 5 bases at V and 3 bases at J, leaving 10 bases unmatched. In germline, CDR1 is MDHEN, CDR2 SYDVKM. The length of the CDR3 is 17 residues. The CDR3 bases are TGTGCCAGCAGTGCAACCGTCACTAGCGGGAGAACAGATACGCAGTATTTT. It yields the protein CASSATVTSGRTDTQYF.

The chain joins TRBV12-3 or TRBV12-4 to TRBJ1-2, with D uncertain. The V end was cut by 2 bases, the J end by 5 bases, with 9 bases between. The CDR3 runs to 13 residues. CDR3 region: CASSLTIRYGYTF. The CDR3 DNA sequence: TGTGCCAGCAGTTTAACAATCCGGTATGGCTACACCTTC.

The genes are TRBV12-3 or TRBV12-4 and TRBJ2-2; TRBD1 is a possible D gene (5 bases). Trimming left V 7 bases short and J 4 bases short, with 16 bases between. There are 15 residues in the CDR3. The CDR3: CASTPRAGRTGELFF. The DNA for the CDR3 is TGTGCCAGCACCCCTAGGGCAGGGCGCACCGGGGAGCTGTTTTTT.

This clonotype came up a few times. This chain links TRBV24-1 with TRBJ2-5; TRBD2 matches at 12 bases. Trimming cost V 6 bases and J 11 bases; bases outside gene matches: 12. This CDR3 is built from 15 residues. Germline assignment: CDR1 KGHDR and CDR2 SFDVKD. The CDR3 sequence: CATSLTSGSVNEQYF. The CDR3 DNA sequence: TGTGCCACCAGTTTGACTAGCGGGAGTGTTAATGAGCAGTACTTC.

At least ten counts were recorded for this clonotype. The chain has TRBV5-1 and TRBJ2-5; possibly TRBD2 for D (5 bases). The germline gives CDR1 SGHRS, CDR2 YFSETQ. The CDR3 contains 15 residues. Trimming removed 2 bases at V and 2 bases at J, with 13 bases between. CDR3 in DNA: TGCGCCAGCAGCTTTCGGTCTTCGGGACAAGAGACCCAGTACTTC. Its translation: CASSFRSSGQETQYF.

There are many counts of this clonotype. The chain joins TRBV3-1 to TRBJ1-2; perhaps TRBD1 as D (5 bases). The CDR3 extends over 16 amino acids. Germline V gene data show CDR1 as LGHDT and CDR2 as YNNKEL (reference sequence). V was pared by 0 bases and J by 0 bases, with 11 bases between. In DNA, the CDR3 is TGTGCCAGCAGCCAAGATTGGGGGAGGGCTAACTATGGCTACACCTTC. Its translation: CASSQDWGRANYGYTF.

The V and J genes are TRBV5-4 and TRBJ2-7; 10 bases fit TRBD1. Germline V gene lookup returns CDR1 SGHNT and CDR2 YYREEE (reference sequence). This CDR3 is 14 amino acids long. V lost 4 bases, J lost 5 bases, and 6 bases stayed unmatched. The CDR3 is CASSPGQGMDEQYF. CDR3 sequence (DNA): TGTGCCAGCAGCCCGGGACAGGGGATGGACGAGCAGTACTTC.

Only a few counts were recorded for this clonotype. V gene TRBV5-1 combines with J gene TRBJ2-7; 11 bases fit TRBD1. The germline V gene encodes CDR1 SGHRS and CDR2 YFSETQ. With V trimmed by 4 bases and J by 2 bases, 8 bases remained unmatched. CDR3 length equals 16 residues. The CDR3 coding sequence is TGCGCCAGCAGCACTCCCGGACAGGGGGCTCCCTACGAGCAGTACTTC. Translated, it gives CASSTPGQGAPYEQYF.

J is TRBJ2-1 and V is TRBV24-1; either TRBD1 or TRBD2 may fit D (5 bases each). This CDR3 spans 11 amino acids. Germline lookup yields CDR1 KGHDR and CDR2 SFDVKD. V was clipped by 9 bases and J by 9 bases, with 11 bases between them. The CDR3 nucleotides read TGTGCCACCCAAAAGAGGGGTGAGCAGTTCTTC. It is translated as CATQKRGEQFF.

Concerning this clonotype: At one of its ends the junction is not consistent with the germline gene, which may arise from a read error. The chain uses TRBV20-1 and TRBJ1-5; no reliable D call. Germline loops: CDR1 DFQATT, CDR2 SNEGSKA (reference sequence). The CDR3 loop spans 12 amino acids. The CDR3 bases are TGCAGTGCTATTGACAACAATCAGCCCCGGCATTTT. Its protein product is CSAIDNNQPRHF.

This clonotype was counted only a few times. The genes are TRBV5-1 and TRBJ2-1; possibly TRBD1 or TRBD2 for D (5 bases each). Trimming cost V 4 bases and J 10 bases, with 12 bases left between them. This CDR3 has 12 amino acids. Per germline, CDR1 SGHRS and CDR2 YFSETQ. The CDR3, as DNA: TGCGCCAGCAGCCGGGACGGTTTGGAGCAGTTCTTC. Its protein product is CASSRDGLEQFF.

The rearrangement joins TRBV20-1 to TRBJ2-7, with 7 bases that match TRBD2. The junction had 3 bases not matched to a gene; V was cut back by 1 base and J by 0 bases. Germline V gene lookup returns CDR1 DFQATT and CDR2 SNEGSKA (reference sequence). The CDR3 runs to 14 residues. CDR3 loop: CSARVRGDSYEQYF. CDR3 sequence (DNA): TGCAGTGCTAGAGTTCGGGGGGACTCCTACGAGCAGTACTTC.

The rearrangement uses TRBV20-1 and TRBJ2-2; D is undetermined. Trimming cost V 0 bases and J 3 bases, with 8 bases left between them. Looked up from germline, CDR1 is DFQATT and CDR2 is SNEGSKA (reference sequence). The CDR3 consists of 14 residues. CDR3 residues: CSAREGRHTGELFF. The CDR3 region has the DNA TGCAGTGCTAGAGAGGGAAGGCACACCGGGGAGCTGTTTTTT.

The chain employs TRBV3-1 and TRBJ1-2; D not resolved. Trimming shortened V by 0 bases and J by 3 bases, and 5 bases separated the two germline ends. The CDR3 extends over 13 amino acids. The germline V gene encodes CDR1 LGHDT and CDR2 YNNKEL (reference sequence). CDR3 residues: CASSQDLDYGYTF. CDR3 coding DNA: TGTGCCAGCAGCCAAGATCTGGACTATGGCTACACCTTC. The full variable domain, its missing parts supplied by reference TRBV3-1 and TRBJ1-2, is DTAVSQTPKYLVTQMGNDKSIKCEQNLGHDTMYWYKQDSKKFLKIMFSYNNKELIINETVPNRFSPKSPDKAHLNLHINSLELGDSAVYFCASSQDLDYGYTFGSGTRLTVV.

This clonotype has just a few counts. V and J are TRBV11-2 and TRBJ2-2; D is undetermined. Per germline, CDR1 SGHAT and CDR2 FQNNGV. Trimming left V 1 base short and J 0 bases short, with 18 bases between. The CDR3 totals 19 residues. The CDR3 DNA reads as TGTGCCAGCAGCTTAGTGTTCCTAATAGGACGCCCGAACACCGGGGAGCTGTTTTTT. This gives the protein CASSLVFLIGRPNTGELFF.

The gene calls are TRBV7-2 and TRBJ2-7; 10 nucleotides align to TRBD2. This CDR3 comprises 14 residues. CDR1 is SGHTA, CDR2 FQGNSA, per germline. The V and J ends lost 5 bases and 4 bases, in that order; junction bases with no gene match: 5. The CDR3 DNA follows: TGTGCCAGCAGCCCTAGCGGGGGTGGGTACGAGCAGTACTTC. As protein: CASSPSGGGYEQYF.

The V gene is TRBV29-1, the J gene TRBJ1-1; no firm D call. Germline CDR1 SQVTM, CDR2 ANQGSEA. The V end was cut by 2 bases, the J end by 8 bases, with 12 bases between. This CDR3 has 12 amino acids. The CDR3 nucleotides are TGCAGCGTTGAATTAGCCGCAGCGGAAGCTTTCTTT. Its translation is CSVELAAAEAFF.

This clonotype was seen a few times. This chain joins TRBV28 and TRBJ2-1, with D possibly matching TRBD1 (6 bases). This CDR3 spans 17 amino acids. Germline lookup yields CDR1 MDHEN and CDR2 SYDVKM. Deletions cut 2 bases from V and 0 bases from J, with 14 bases between. The CDR3 sequence: CASSLVRETGSYNEQFF. The DNA of the CDR3 is TGTGCCAGCAGTTTAGTGAGGGAGACAGGCTCCTACAATGAGCAGTTCTTC.

This clonotype was recorded at least ten times. This sequence joins TRBV4-2 and TRBJ2-1; 9 bases are shared with TRBD1. Germline trimming cut 1 base from V and 0 bases from J; bases unmatched to any gene: 7. This CDR3 contains 18 residues. In germline, CDR1 is LGHNA, CDR2 YNFKEQ. For the CDR3, the DNA is TGTGCCAGCAGCCAAGGGGACAGGGTGGTCGACTCCTACAATGAGCAGTTCTTC. As protein: CASSQGDRVVDSYNEQFF.

The rearrangement links TRBV12-3 or TRBV12-4 to TRBJ2-2; D tentatively reads TRBD1 or TRBD2 (6 bases each). V was clipped by 5 bases and J by 5 bases, with 24 bases between them. The CDR3 spans 18 residues. CDR3 sequence: CASSITGHVISGTGELFF. DNA for the CDR3: TGTGCCAGCAGTATCACGGGACACGTTATCAGCGGGACCGGGGAGCTGTTTTTT.